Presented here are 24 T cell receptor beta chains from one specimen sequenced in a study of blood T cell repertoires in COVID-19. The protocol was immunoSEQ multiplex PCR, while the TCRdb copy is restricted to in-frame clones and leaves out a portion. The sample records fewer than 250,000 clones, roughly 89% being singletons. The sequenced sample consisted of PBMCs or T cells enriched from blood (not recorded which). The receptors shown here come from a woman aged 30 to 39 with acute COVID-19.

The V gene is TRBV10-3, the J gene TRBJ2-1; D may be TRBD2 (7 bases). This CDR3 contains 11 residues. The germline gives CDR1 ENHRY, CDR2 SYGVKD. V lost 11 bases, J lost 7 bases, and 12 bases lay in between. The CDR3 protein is CASEGGNEQFF. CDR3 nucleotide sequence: TGTGCCTCCGAGGGGGGGAATGAGCAGTTCTTC.

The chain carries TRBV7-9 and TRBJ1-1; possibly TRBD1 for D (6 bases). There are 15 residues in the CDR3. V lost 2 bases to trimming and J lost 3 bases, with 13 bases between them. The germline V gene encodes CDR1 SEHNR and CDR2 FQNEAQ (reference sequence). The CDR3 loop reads CASSLSAGVDTEAFF. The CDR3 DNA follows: TGTGCCAGCAGCTTATCGGCAGGGGTGGACACTGAAGCTTTCTTT.

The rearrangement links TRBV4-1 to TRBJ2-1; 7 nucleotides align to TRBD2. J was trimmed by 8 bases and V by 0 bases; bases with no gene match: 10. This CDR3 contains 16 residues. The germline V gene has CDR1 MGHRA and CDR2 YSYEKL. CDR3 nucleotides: TGCGCCAGCAGCCAAGATCGACCGAGGCGGGGGTATGAGCAGTTCTTC. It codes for CASSQDRPRRGYEQFF.

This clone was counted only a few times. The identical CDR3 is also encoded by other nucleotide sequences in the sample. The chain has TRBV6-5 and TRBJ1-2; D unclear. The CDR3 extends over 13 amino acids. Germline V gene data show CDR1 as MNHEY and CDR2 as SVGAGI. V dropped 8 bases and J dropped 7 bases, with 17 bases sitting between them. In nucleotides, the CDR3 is TGTGCCAGCTTTTCGTCCCAGGCCCCTGGCTACACCTTC. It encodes CASFSSQAPGYTF.

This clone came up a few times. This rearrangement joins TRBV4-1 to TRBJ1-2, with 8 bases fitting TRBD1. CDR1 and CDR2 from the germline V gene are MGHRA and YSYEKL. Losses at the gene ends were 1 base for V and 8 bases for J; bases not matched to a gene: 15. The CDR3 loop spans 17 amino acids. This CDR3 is CASSQAYIYRGSWGYTF. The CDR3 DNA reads TGCGCCAGCAGCCAAGCTTATATCTACAGGGGGTCATGGGGCTACACCTTC.

The CDR3: CASSLANRDTHGYTF. The CDR3 DNA is TGCGCCAGCAGCTTGGCGAACCGGGACACCCATGGCTACACCTTC. This chain uses TRBV5-1 with TRBJ1-2; possibly TRBD1 for D (6 bases). Germline V gene lookup returns CDR1 SGHRS and CDR2 YFSETQ. V lost 0 bases and J 6 bases, leaving 15 bases between the germline ends. This CDR3 spans 15 amino acids. Drawing the rest from reference TRBV5-1 and TRBJ1-2, the complete variable domain is KAGVTQTPRYLIKTRGQQVTLSCSPISGHRSVSWYQQTPGQGLQFLFEYFSETQRNKGNFPGRFSGRQFSNSRSEMNVSTLELGDSALYLCASSLANRDTHGYTFGSGTRLTVV.

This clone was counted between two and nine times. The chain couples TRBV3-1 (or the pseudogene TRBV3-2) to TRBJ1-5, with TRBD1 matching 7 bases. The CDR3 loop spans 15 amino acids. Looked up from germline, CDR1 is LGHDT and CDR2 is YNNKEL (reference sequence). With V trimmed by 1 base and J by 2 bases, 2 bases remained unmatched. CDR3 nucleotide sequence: TGTGCCAGCAGCCAAGGGACAGGTCGCAATCAGCCCCAGCATTTT. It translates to CASSQGTGRNQPQHF.

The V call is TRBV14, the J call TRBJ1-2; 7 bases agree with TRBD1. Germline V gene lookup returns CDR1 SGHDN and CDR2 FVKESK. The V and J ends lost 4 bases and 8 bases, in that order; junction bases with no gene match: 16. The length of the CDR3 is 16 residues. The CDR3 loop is CASSPQGGMWLDGYTF. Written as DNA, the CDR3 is TGTGCCAGCAGCCCTCAGGGGGGTATGTGGCTGGACGGCTACACCTTC.

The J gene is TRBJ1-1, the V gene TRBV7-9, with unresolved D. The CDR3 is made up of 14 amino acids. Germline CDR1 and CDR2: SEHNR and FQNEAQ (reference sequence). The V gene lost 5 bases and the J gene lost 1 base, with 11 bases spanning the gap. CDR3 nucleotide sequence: TGTGCCAGCAGCCCTCTAACTTCGAACACTGAAGCTTTCTTT. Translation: CASSPLTSNTEAFF.

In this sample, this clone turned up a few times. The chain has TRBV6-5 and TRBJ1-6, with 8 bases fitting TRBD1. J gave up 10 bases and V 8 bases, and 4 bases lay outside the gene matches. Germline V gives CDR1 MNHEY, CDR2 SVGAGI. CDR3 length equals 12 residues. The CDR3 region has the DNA TGTGCCAGCGGACAGGGAAACTCACCCCTCCACTTT. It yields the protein CASGQGNSPLHF.

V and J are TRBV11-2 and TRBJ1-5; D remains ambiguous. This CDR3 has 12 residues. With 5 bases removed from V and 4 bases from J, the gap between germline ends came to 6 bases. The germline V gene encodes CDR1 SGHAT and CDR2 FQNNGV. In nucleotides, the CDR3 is TGTGCCAGCAGCCCTCCGAATCAGCCCCAGCATTTT. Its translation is CASSPPNQPQHF.

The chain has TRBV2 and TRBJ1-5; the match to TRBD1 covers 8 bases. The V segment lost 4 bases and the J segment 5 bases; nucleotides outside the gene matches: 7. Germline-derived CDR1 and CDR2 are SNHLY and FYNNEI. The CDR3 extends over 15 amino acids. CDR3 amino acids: CASSARTGLDQPQHF. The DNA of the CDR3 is TGTGCCAGCAGTGCCAGGACAGGGCTCGATCAGCCCCAGCATTTT. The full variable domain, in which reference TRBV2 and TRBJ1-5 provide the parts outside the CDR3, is EPEVTQTPSHQVTQMGQEVILRCVPISNHLYFYWYRQILGQKVEFLVSFYNNEISEKSEIFDDQFSVERPDGSNFTLKIRSTKLEDSAMYFCASSARTGLDQPQHFGDGTRLSIL.

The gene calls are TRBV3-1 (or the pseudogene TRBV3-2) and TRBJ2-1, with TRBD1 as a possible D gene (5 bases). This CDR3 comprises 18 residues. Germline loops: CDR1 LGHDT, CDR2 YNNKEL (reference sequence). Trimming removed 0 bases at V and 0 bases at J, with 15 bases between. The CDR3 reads CASSQDWQGSSSYNEQFF. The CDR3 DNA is TGTGCCAGCAGCCAAGACTGGCAGGGCTCGAGCTCCTACAATGAGCAGTTCTTC.

The CDR3 reads CASSTHRGEAFF. The CDR3 DNA reads as TGTGCCAGTAGTACACACAGGGGAGAAGCTTTCTTT. The chain carries TRBV19 and TRBJ1-1; TRBD1 agrees at 7 bases. J lost 8 bases, V lost 4 bases, and 4 bases had no gene match. This CDR3 spans 12 amino acids. Germline V CDR1 and CDR2: LNHDA, SQIVND (reference sequence). The full variable domain, completed using reference TRBV19 and TRBJ1-1, is DGGITQSPKYLFRKEGQNVTLSCEQNLNHDAMYWYRQDPGQGLRLIYYSQIVNDFQKGDIAEGYSVSREKKESFPLTVTSAQKNPTAFYLCASSTHRGEAFFGQGTRLTVV.

Here the CDR3 reads CARSLSSGGDNEQFF. CDR3 sequence (DNA): TGTGCCAGAAGCTTGAGTAGCGGGGGGGACAATGAGCAGTTCTTC. The chain employs TRBV5-3 and TRBJ2-1, with TRBD2 matching over 11 bases. TRBV5-3 is an ORF; its function is uncertain. The CDR3 totals 15 residues. The V and J ends lost 1 base and 5 bases, in that order; junction bases with no gene match: 2.

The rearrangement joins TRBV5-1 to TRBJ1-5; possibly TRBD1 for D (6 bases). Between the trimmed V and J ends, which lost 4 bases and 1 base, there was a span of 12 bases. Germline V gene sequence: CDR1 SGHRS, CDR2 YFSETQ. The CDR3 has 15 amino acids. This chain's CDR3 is CASSLGGASNQPQHF. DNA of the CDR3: TGCGCCAGCAGCCTCGGGGGGGCGAGCAATCAGCCCCAGCATTTT.

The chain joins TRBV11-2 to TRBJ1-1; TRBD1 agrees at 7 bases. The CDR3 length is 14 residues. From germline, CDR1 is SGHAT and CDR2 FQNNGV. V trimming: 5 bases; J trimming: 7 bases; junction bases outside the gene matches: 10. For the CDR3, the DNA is TGTGCCAGCAGCCTTCCGACAGGGAGAGGTGAAGCTTTCTTT. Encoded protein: CASSLPTGRGEAFF.

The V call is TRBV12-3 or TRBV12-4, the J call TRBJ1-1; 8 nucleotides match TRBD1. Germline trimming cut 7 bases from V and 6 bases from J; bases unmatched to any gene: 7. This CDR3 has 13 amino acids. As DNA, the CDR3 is TGTGCCAGCATGAATGACAGGGGCTCTGAAGCTTTCTTT. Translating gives CASMNDRGSEAFF.

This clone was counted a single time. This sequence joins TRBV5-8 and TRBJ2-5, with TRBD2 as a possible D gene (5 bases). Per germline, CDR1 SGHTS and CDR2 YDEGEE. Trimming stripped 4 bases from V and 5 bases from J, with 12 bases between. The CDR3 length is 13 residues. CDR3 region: CASSLPGSETQYF. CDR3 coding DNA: TGTGCCAGCAGCCTGCCGGGGTCCGAGACCCAGTACTTC.

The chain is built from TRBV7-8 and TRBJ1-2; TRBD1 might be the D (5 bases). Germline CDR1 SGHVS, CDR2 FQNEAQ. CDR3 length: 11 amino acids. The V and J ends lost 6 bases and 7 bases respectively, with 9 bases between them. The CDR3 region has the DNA TGTGCCAGCAGGGGACTTTCTGGCTACACCTTC. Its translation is CASRGLSGYTF.

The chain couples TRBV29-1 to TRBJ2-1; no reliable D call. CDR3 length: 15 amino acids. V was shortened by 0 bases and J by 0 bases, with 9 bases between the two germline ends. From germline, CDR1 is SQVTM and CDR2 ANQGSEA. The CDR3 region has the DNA TGCAGCGTTGAAGAGCCGCAGGTCTCCTACAATGAGCAGTTCTTC. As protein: CSVEEPQVSYNEQFF.

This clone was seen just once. CDR3 amino acids: CASSVGHNNNEQFF. The CDR3 bases are TGTGCCAGCAGCGTGGGACATAATAACAATGAGCAGTTCTTC. The chain has TRBV9 and TRBJ2-1; D is perhaps TRBD1 (6 bases). Germline V gene data show CDR1 as SGDLS and CDR2 as YYNGEE. V shed 2 bases and J shed 5 bases, with 11 bases lying between them. This CDR3 has 14 residues.

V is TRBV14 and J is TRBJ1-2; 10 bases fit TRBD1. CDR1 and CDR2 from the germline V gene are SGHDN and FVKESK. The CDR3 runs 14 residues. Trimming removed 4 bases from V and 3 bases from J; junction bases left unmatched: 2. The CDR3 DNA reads TGTGCCAGCAGCCGGGACAGGGGCTACTATGGCTACACCTTC. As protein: CASSRDRGYYGYTF.

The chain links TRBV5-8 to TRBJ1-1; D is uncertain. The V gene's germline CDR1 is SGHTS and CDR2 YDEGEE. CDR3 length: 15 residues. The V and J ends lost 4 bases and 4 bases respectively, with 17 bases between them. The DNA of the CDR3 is TGTGCCAGCAGCATGGGTATCGGGGTGAGCACTGAAGCTTTCTTT. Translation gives CASSMGIGVSTEAFF.